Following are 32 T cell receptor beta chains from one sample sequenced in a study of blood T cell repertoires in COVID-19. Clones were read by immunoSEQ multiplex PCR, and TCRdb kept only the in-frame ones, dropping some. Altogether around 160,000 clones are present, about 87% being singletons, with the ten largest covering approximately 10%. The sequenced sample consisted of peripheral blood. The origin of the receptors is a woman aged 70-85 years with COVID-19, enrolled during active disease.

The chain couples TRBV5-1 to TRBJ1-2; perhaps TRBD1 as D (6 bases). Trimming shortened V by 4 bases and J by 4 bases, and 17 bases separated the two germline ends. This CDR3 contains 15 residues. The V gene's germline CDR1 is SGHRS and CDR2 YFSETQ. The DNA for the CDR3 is TGCGCCAGCAGCCAGATTCGGACAGCGATCTATGGCTACACCTTC. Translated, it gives CASSQIRTAIYGYTF. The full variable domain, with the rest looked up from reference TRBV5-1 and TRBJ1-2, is KAGVTQTPRYLIKTRGQQVTLSCSPISGHRSVSWYQQTPGQGLQFLFEYFSETQRNKGNFPGRFSGRQFSNSRSEMNVSTLELGDSALYLCASSQIRTAIYGYTFGSGTRLTVV.

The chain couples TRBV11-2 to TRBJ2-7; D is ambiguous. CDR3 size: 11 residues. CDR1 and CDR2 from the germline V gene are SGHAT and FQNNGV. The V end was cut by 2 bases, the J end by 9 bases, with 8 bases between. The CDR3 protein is CASSLPGGQYF. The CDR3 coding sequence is TGTGCCAGCAGCTTACCCGGCGGGCAGTACTTC.

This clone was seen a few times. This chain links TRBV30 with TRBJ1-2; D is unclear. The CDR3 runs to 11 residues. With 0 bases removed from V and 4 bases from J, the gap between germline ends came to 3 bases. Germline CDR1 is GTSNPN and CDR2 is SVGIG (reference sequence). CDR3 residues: CAWSVAYGYTF. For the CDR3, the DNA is TGTGCCTGGAGTGTAGCCTATGGCTACACCTTC.

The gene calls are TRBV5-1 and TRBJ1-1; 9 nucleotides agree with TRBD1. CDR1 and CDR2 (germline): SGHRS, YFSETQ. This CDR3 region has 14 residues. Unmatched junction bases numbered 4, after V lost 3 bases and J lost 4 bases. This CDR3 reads CASSWGQGGTEAFF. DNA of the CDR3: TGCGCCAGCAGCTGGGGACAGGGTGGCACTGAAGCTTTCTTT.

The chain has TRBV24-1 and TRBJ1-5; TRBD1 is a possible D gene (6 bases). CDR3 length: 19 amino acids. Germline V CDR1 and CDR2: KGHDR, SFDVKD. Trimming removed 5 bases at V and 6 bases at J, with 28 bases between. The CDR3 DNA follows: TGTGCCACCAGTGGAGGGAACAGGGTCAGCAATGAGGGGTTTCAGCCCCAGCATTTT. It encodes CATSGGNRVSNEGFQPQHF.

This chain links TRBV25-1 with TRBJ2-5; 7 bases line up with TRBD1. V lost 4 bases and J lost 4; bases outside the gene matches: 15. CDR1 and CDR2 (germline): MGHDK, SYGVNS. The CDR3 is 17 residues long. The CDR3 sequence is CASSGLQGLGYRETQYF. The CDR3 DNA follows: TGTGCCAGCAGTGGCCTACAGGGGTTGGGTTATCGAGAGACCCAGTACTTC.

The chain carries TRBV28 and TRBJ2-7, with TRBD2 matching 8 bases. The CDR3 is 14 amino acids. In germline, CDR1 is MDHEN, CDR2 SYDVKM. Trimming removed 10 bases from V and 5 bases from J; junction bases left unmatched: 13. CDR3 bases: TGTGCCACCAGCAGGCAGGCGGGAGGCCACGAGCAGTACTTC. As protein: CATSRQAGGHEQYF.

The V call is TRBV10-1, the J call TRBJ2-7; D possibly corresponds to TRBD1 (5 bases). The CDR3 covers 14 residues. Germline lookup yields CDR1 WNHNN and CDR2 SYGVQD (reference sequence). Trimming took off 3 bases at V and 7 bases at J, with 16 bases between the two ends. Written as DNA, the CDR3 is TGCGCCAGCAGTGACTTAGACAGTTTTCTGGAGCAGTACTTC. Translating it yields CASSDLDSFLEQYF.

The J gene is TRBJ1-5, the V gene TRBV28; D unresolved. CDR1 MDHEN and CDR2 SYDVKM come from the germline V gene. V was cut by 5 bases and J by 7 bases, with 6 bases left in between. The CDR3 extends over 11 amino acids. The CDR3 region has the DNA TGTGCCAGCAGTGTACAGCAGCCCCAGCATTTT. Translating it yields CASSVQQPQHF.

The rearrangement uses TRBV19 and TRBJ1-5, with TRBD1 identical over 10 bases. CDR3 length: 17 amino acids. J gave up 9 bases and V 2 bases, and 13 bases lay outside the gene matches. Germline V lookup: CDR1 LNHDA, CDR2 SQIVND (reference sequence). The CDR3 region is CASSIRQTGGDRRPQHF. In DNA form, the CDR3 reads TGTGCCAGTAGTATAAGACAGACAGGGGGCGACCGGCGGCCCCAGCATTTT. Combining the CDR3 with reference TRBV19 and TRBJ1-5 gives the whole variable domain DGGITQSPKYLFRKEGQNVTLSCEQNLNHDAMYWYRQDPGQGLRLIYYSQIVNDFQKGDIAEGYSVSREKKESFPLTVTSAQKNPTAFYLCASSIRQTGGDRRPQHFGDGTRLSIL.

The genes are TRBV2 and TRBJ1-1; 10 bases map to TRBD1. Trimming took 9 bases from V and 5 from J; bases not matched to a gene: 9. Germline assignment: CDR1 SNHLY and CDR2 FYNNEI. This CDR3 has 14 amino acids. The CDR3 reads CASINRDRGTEAFF. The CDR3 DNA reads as TGTGCCAGTATAAACCGGGACAGGGGTACTGAAGCTTTCTTT.

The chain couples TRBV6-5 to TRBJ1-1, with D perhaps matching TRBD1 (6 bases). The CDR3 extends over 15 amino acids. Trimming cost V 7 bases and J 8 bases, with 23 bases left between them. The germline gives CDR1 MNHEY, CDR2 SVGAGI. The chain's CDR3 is CASTPPSGGRGEAFF. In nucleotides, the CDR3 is TGTGCCAGCACCCCCCCGTCGGGGGGGCGCGGGGAAGCTTTCTTT.

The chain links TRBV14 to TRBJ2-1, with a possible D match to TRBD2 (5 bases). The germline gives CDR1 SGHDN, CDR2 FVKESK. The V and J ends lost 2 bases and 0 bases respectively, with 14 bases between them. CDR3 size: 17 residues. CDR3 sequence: CASSQPLVSVSYNEQFF. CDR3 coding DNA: TGTGCCAGCAGCCAACCGTTAGTTAGCGTCTCCTACAATGAGCAGTTCTTC.

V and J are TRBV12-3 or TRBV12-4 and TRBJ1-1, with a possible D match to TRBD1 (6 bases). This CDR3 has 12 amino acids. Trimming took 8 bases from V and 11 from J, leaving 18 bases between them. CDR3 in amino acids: CASHRGAVKAFF. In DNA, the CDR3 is TGTGCCAGCCACCGGGGGGCGGTGAAGGCTTTCTTT.

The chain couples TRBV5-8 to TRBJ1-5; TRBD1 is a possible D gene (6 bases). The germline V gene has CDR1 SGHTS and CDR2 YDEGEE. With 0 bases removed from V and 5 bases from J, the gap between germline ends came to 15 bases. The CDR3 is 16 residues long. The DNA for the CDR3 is TGTGCCAGCAGCTTGGCCGGGGGGCGATTAGATCAGCCCCAGCATTTT. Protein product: CASSLAGGRLDQPQHF.

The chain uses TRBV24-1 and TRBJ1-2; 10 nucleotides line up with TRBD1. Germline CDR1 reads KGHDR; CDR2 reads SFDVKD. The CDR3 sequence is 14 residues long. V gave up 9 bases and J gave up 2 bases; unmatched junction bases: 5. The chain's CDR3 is CATGGTGANYGYTF. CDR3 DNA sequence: TGTGCCACCGGAGGGACAGGGGCAAACTATGGCTACACCTTC.

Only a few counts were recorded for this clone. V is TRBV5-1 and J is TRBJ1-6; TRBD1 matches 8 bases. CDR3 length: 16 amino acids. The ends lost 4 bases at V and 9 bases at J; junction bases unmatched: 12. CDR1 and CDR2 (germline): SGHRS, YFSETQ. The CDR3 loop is CASSPTTGAGVSPLHF. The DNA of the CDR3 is TGCGCCAGCAGCCCAACGACAGGGGCGGGGGTTTCACCCCTCCACTTT.

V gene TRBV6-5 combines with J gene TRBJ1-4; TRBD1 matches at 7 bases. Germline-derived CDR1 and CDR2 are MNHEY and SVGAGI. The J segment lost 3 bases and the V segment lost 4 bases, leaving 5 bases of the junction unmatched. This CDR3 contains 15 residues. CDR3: CASSLVQGSNEKLFF. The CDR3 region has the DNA TGTGCCAGCAGTTTGGTACAGGGGTCTAATGAAAAACTGTTTTTT.

In nucleotides, the CDR3 is TGTGCCAGCTCACCACCGACAGGGGACCTCTCTGGAAACACCATATATTTT. Translating it yields CASSPPTGDLSGNTIYF. The chain uses TRBV18 and TRBJ1-3; 8 bases are shared with TRBD1. The CDR3 length is 17 residues. J lost 0 bases, V lost 0 bases, and 4 bases had no gene match. Germline CDR1 reads KGHSH; CDR2 reads LQKENI. Full variable domain (outside the CDR3, taken from reference TRBV18 and TRBJ1-3): NAGVMQNPRHLVRRRGQEARLRCSPMKGHSHVYWYRQLPEEGLKFMVYLQKENIIDESGMPKERFSAEFPKEGPSILRIQQVVRGDSAAYFCASSPPTGDLSGNTIYFGEGSWLTVV.

CDR3 nucleotide sequence: TGCGCCAGCAGCTTGGTAGCAGATACGCAGTATTTT. Translating gives CASSLVADTQYF. The gene calls are TRBV5-1 and TRBJ2-3, with unresolved D. The CDR3 is made up of 12 amino acids. Per germline, CDR1 SGHRS and CDR2 YFSETQ. The germline V and J ends were trimmed by 0 bases and 4 bases, with 3 bases remaining between them.

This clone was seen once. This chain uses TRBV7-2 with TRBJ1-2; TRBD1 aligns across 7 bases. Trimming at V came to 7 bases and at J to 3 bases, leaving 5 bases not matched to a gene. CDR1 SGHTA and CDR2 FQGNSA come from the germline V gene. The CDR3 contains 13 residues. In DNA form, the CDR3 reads TGTGCCAGCACCCACGGACAGGACTATGGCTACACCTTC. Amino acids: CASTHGQDYGYTF.

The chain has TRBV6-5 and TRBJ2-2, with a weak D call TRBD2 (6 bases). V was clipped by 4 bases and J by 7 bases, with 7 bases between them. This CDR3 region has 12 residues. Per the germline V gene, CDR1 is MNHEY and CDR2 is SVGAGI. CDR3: CASSSGGGELFF. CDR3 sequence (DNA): TGTGCCAGCAGTTCCGGGGGCGGGGAGCTGTTTTTT.

DNA for the CDR3: TGCGCCAGCAGACAACAGGGGAATAATTCACCCCTCCACTTT. Encoded protein: CASRQQGNNSPLHF. The rearrangement uses TRBV4-1 and TRBJ1-6, with 7 bases aligning to TRBD1. Germline V CDR1 and CDR2: MGHRA, YSYEKL. The CDR3 covers 14 residues. V lost 6 bases and J lost 5; bases outside the gene matches: 4.

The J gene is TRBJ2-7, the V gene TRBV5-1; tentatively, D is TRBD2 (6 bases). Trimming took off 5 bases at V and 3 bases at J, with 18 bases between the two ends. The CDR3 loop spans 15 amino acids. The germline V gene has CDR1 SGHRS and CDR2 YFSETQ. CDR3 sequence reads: CASSRSPAGIYEQYF. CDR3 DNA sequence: TGCGCCAGCAGTCGATCGCCGGCGGGGATCTACGAGCAGTACTTC.

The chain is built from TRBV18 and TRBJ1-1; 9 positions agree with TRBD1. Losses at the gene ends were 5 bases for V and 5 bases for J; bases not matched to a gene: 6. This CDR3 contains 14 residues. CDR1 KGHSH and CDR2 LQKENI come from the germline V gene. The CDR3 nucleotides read TGTGCCAGCTCAAACAGGGGGCGGACGACTGAAGCTTTCTTT. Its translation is CASSNRGRTTEAFF.

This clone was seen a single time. The CDR3 reads CASIGGTLLNTEAFF. CDR3 coding DNA: TGTGCCAGCATCGGGGGGACATTACTGAACACTGAAGCTTTCTTT. The chain uses TRBV2 and TRBJ1-1, with D maybe TRBD1 (6 bases). Germline values: CDR1 SNHLY, CDR2 FYNNEI. This CDR3 has 15 amino acids. Deletions cut 7 bases from V and 0 bases from J, with 15 bases between.

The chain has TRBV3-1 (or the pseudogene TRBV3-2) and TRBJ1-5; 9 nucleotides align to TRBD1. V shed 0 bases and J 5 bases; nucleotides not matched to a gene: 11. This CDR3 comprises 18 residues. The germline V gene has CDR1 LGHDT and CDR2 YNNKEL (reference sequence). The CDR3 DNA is TGTGCCAGCAGCCAAGATCCCGTAGGACAGGGGTTCCATCAGCCCCAGCATTTT. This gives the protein CASSQDPVGQGFHQPQHF.

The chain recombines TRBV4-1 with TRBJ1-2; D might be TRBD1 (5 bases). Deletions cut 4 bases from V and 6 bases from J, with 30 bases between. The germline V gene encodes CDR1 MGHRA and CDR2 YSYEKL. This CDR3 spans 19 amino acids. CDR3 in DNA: TGCGCCAGCAGCCGGCCAGGCGGCAGGGTGGGTGCCATCGCCGATGGCTACACCTTC. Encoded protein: CASSRPGGRVGAIADGYTF.

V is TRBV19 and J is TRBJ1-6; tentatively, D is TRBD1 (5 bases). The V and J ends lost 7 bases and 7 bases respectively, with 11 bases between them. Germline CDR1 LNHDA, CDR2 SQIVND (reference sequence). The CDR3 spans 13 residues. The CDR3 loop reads CASIGHVNSPLHF. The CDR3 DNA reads TGTGCCAGTATTGGACACGTGAATTCACCCCTCCACTTT.

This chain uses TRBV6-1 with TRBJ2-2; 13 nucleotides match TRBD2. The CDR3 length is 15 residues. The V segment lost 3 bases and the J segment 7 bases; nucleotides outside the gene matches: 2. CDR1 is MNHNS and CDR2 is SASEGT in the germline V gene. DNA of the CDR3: TGTGCCAGCAGTGAGGGACTAGCGGGGTACGGGGAGCTGTTTTTT. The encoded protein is CASSEGLAGYGELFF.

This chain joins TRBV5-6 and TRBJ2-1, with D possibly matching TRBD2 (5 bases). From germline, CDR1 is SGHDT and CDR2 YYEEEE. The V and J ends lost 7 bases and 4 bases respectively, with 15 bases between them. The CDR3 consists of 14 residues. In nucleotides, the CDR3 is TGTGCCAGCCTCCGAGGGAGCGAATACAATGAGCAGTTCTTC. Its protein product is CASLRGSEYNEQFF.

As DNA, the CDR3 is TGTGCCAGCAGTTACTCTGCAGGTCCGCTTACCCTCCACTTT. Its translation: CASSYSAGPLTLHF. The rearrangement links TRBV6-5 to TRBJ1-6; no definite D call. CDR3 length equals 14 residues. Germline V gives CDR1 MNHEY, CDR2 SVGAGI. V shed 0 bases and J shed 14 bases, with 14 bases lying between them.